This TCR beta chain was documented in a study of molecular identifiers for immune sequencing clone quantification (dated by TCRdb to 2016 to 2018). General notes on the study: For a replicate experiment, RNA from roughly 21,000 or 96,000 naive CD8 T cells was divided into five aliquots, and four of the five aliquots were sequenced. CD8 T cells were used in a methods study to benchmark molecular-identifier clustering-based TCR repertoire sequencing (MIDCIRS) and TCR RNA copy counting.

Libraries were constructed by PCR. The data were produced on a NextSeq 500. Bulk TCR libraries were prepared as previously described, using TCR primers listed in Table S5. The Qiagen AllPrep DNA/RNA kit was used to purify total RNA. Before analysis, reads from multiple sequencing runs of the same library were pooled. As for the authors' bioinformatics: Only reads with exact TCR constant sequence were kept, trimmed to 150 nt, and grouped by their 12-nt molecular barcodes. Within each barcode group, reads were sub-clustered at a 15% Levenshtein threshold, and quality-weighted consensus sequences were built per RNA molecule. Non-functional sequences were excluded, and lower-count sequences lying one edit away from another sequence were also excluded. Barcode sub-clusters with fewer than 20% of the maximum read count were removed, based on fitting two negative binomial distributions. The raw public data were reprocessed by TCRdb itself: fastp quality trimming at Q25, MiXCR clonotype calling, in-frame beta chains only. Under each unique CDR3 protein, matching rows form one entry showing the most common genes and DNA. The V and J calls shown here were made by TCRdb, not taken from the authors' results. This sample holds about 500,000 distinct CDR3 sequences; around 23% were observed only once. Together, the top ten hold over 0.6% of the sample.

Libraries of naive CD8 T cells were built from around 20,000 to 990,000 sorted cells, with 10%, 30% or 50% of the purified RNA used. Naive CD8 T cells were FACS-sorted as CD8+CD4-CCR7+CD45RA+ on a BD FACSAria II into RLT Plus buffer. To test detection sensitivity, Jurkat RNA equal to around 11 TCR copies was added to samples of about 20,000-1,000,000 naive CD8 T cells. Enrichment of CD8 T cells was done with RosetteSep CD8+ T Cell Enrichment Cocktail plus Ficoll-Paque, and ACK red cell lysis came afterward. As concerns this clonotype: Its antigen target is currently unknown. Qualities for individual bases were not recorded, and no much larger clone is one base off.

The paper as a whole reports these results and caveats: When barcode sub-clustering was left out, chimeric consensus sequences inflated TCR diversity, with chimeras reaching as high as 47%. Spiked-in Jurkat TCR RNA equal to a single cell's worth was reported to be detectable even within one million naive CD8 T cells. In CMV-specific effector cells, clones with more than 20 RNA copies accounted for over 99% of molecules, whereas in naive cells such clones accounted for under 1%. Identical TCR molecules sharing a barcode could cause highly expanded clone sizes to be underestimated. About 2.9 recovered TCR RNA copies per cell were obtained by modeling, versus about ten by digital PCR, implying a capture efficiency of approximately 30%. The naive libraries included spiked-in Jurkat TCR RNA (fewer than eleven copies' worth), and this RNA is not part of the donor repertoire.

CDR1 and CDR2 (SQVTM, ANQGSEA) derive from the germline V gene. Trimmed from V: 6 bases; trimmed from J: 4 bases; junction bases lacking a gene match: 5. Measured from the cysteine to the phenylalanine, the CDR3 is 13 residues long. The kept DNA is CDR3 alone, 39 bases in frame from the first base. The chain is made from TRBV29-1 and TRBJ2-2; 7 bases in the middle match TRBD1. Material for sequencing was naive CD8+ T cells from blood, with Jurkat cell RNA spiked in. The cell subset or site label, as the study defines it: FACS-sorted CD8+CD4-CCR7+CD45RA+ naive T cells. This clonotype was obtained from a human donor in good health. Some libraries in this study had Jurkat cell RNA spiked in. CDR3 region: CSVTGWGTGELFF. The DNA reads as follows: TGCAGCGTGACAGGGTGGGGCACCGGGGAGCTGTTTTTT.